The source of this T cell receptor beta chain is a study of identifying expanded T cells in peripheral blood. The study's findings and limits: Clone count variance between roughly 2-week samples rose with total template count. Over approximately two and four weeks, about 15 and 19 clones changed, versus roughly 1.2 between replicates.

Germline-derived CDR1 and CDR2 are MNHNS and SASEGT. The junction had 11 bases not matched to a gene; V was cut back by 0 bases and J by 7 bases. This CDR3 spans 17 amino acids. Profiling relied on immunoSEQ multiplex PCR, and the TCRdb table lists in-frame clones only, not all of them. The data show 70,000 to 100,000 clones, roughly 90% seen once. Comment on this clone: The antigen is not known.

During the collection period, no donor immune events like infections were recorded. Sample: blood. This chain joins TRBV6-1 and TRBJ2-3; 9 nucleotides match TRBD2. The TCR originated in a person aged 18 to 69 in good health. CDR3 loop: CASSEASGGARGYTQYF. In nucleotides, the CDR3 is TGTGCCAGCAGTGAAGCTAGCGGGGGCGCCCGGGGGTATACGCAGTATTTT.